These T cell receptor beta chains were read from a single sample in a study of identical twins. TCRdb ran MiXCR on the 5' RACE reads and lists one entry per CDR3 protein. The sample holds some 440,000 distinct CDR3 sequences; approximately 25% are singletons and the top ten take around 3%. These data were also filed under a second study, of T cells expressing NK-cell markers.

Sequenced sample: CD4+ T cells sorted from blood. The source is a woman aged 18-30 years in good health. The CDR3 runs from the conserved cysteine through the conserved F or W. The order of the fields is D gene, clone size, V gene, J gene, CDR3 protein, CDR3 DNA. A D gene is named only where the DNA matches it firmly. Rows give clone size only sometimes, using once, few, many, or a class for an expanded clone.

d_call: TRBD1
clone_size: few
v_call: TRBV29-1
j_call: TRBJ2-4
cdr3_aa: CSVEPLGTGGDIQYF
cdr3_nt: TGCAGCGTTGAACCCCTGGGGACAGGCGGGGACATTCAGTACTTC

d_call: -
clone_size: -
v_call: TRBV7-9
j_call: TRBJ1-2
cdr3_aa: CASSFFLGKGVDYGYTF
cdr3_nt: TGTGCCAGCAGCTTCTTCTTAGGGAAAGGGGTTGACTATGGCTACACCTTC

d_call: -
clone_size: -
v_call: TRBV5-6
j_call: TRBJ2-3
cdr3_aa: CASTFSQDLNTDTQYF
cdr3_nt: TGTGCCAGCACCTTTTCCCAAGACCTCAACACAGATACGCAGTATTTT

d_call: -
clone_size: few
v_call: TRBV12-3/TRBV12-4
j_call: TRBJ2-7
cdr3_aa: CASSLQGGHYEQYF
cdr3_nt: TGTGCCAGCAGTCTACAAGGGGGACACTACGAGCAGTACTTC

d_call: TRBD2
clone_size: many
v_call: TRBV29-1
j_call: TRBJ2-3
cdr3_aa: CSVRGGTDTQYF
cdr3_nt: TGCAGCGTTCGGGGGGGAACAGATACGCAGTATTTT

d_call: TRBD2
clone_size: few
v_call: TRBV20-1
j_call: TRBJ2-7
cdr3_aa: CSARLYLAGGREQYF
cdr3_nt: TGCAGTGCTAGACTGTATCTAGCGGGAGGGAGGGAGCAGTACTTC

d_call: -
clone_size: few
v_call: TRBV6-2/TRBV6-3
j_call: TRBJ2-3
cdr3_aa: CASSLQWAQYF
cdr3_nt: TGTGCCAGCAGTTTACAGTGGGCGCAGTATTTT

d_call: TRBD1
clone_size: once
v_call: TRBV20-1
j_call: TRBJ2-5
cdr3_aa: CSAGQGTTETQYF
cdr3_nt: TGCAGTGCGGGACAGGGGACTACAGAGACCCAGTACTTC

d_call: TRBD2
clone_size: -
v_call: TRBV20-1
j_call: TRBJ2-3
cdr3_aa: CSARDVAGPTDTQYF
cdr3_nt: TGCAGTGCTAGAGATGTAGCGGGACCCACAGATACGCAGTATTTT

d_call: TRBD2
clone_size: few
v_call: TRBV9
j_call: TRBJ2-2
cdr3_aa: CASCREGPAGELFF
cdr3_nt: TGTGCCAGCTGTCGGGAGGGGCCGGCCGGGGAGCTGTTTTTT

d_call: TRBD2
clone_size: -
v_call: TRBV20-1
j_call: TRBJ2-7
cdr3_aa: CSARASGSYEQYF
cdr3_nt: TGCAGTGCTAGGGCTAGCGGCTCCTACGAGCAGTACTTC

d_call: -
clone_size: -
v_call: TRBV7-9
j_call: TRBJ2-1
cdr3_aa: CASSLREGAYNEQFF
cdr3_nt: TGTGCCAGCAGCTTACGGGAGGGGGCATACAATGAGCAGTTCTTC

d_call: -
clone_size: few
v_call: TRBV5-1
j_call: TRBJ2-3
cdr3_aa: CASSDSSSTDTQYF
cdr3_nt: TGCGCCAGCAGCGACAGCTCTAGCACAGATACGCAGTATTTT

d_call: -
clone_size: few
v_call: TRBV20-1
j_call: TRBJ1-1
cdr3_aa: CSAQPTGVGAFF
cdr3_nt: TGCAGTGCGCAACCGACGGGGGTTGGGGCTTTCTTT

d_call: TRBD1
clone_size: few
v_call: TRBV29-1
j_call: TRBJ2-7
cdr3_aa: CSVRDRRYEQYF
cdr3_nt: TGCAGCGTCCGGGACAGGCGGTACGAGCAGTACTTC

d_call: -
clone_size: -
v_call: TRBV7-2
j_call: TRBJ2-2
cdr3_aa: CASREEGFTGELFF
cdr3_nt: TGTGCCAGCAGAGAGGAGGGTTTCACCGGGGAGCTGTTTTTT

d_call: TRBD1
clone_size: few
v_call: TRBV12-3/TRBV12-4
j_call: TRBJ2-1
cdr3_aa: CASSFDRATYNEQFF
cdr3_nt: TGTGCCAGCAGTTTCGACAGGGCGACCTACAATGAGCAGTTCTTC

d_call: TRBD2
clone_size: few
v_call: TRBV7-9
j_call: TRBJ2-5
cdr3_aa: CASSLRIAGAGETQYF
cdr3_nt: TGTGCCAGCAGCTTAAGGATAGCGGGGGCCGGAGAGACCCAGTACTTC

d_call: TRBD2
clone_size: -
v_call: TRBV29-1
j_call: TRBJ2-7
cdr3_aa: CSVWGGRGTSYEQYF
cdr3_nt: TGCAGCGTTTGGGGGGGGAGGGGAACCTCCTACGAGCAGTACTTC

d_call: TRBD2
clone_size: few
v_call: TRBV27
j_call: TRBJ2-1
cdr3_aa: CASSIKVTSGSNEQFF
cdr3_nt: TGTGCCAGCAGCATAAAGGTGACTAGCGGGAGCAATGAGCAGTTCTTC

d_call: TRBD2
clone_size: -
v_call: TRBV5-1
j_call: TRBJ2-7
cdr3_aa: CASSLVAGSNEQYF
cdr3_nt: TGCGCCAGCAGCTTGGTAGCGGGTAGCAACGAGCAGTACTTC

d_call: TRBD2
clone_size: -
v_call: TRBV4-1
j_call: TRBJ2-5
cdr3_aa: CASSQDVSGGSETQYF
cdr3_nt: TGCGCCAGCAGCCAAGACGTTAGCGGGGGATCAGAGACCCAGTACTTC

d_call: -
clone_size: few
v_call: TRBV25-1
j_call: TRBJ2-7
cdr3_aa: CASRGPNPPYEQYF
cdr3_nt: TGTGCCAGCAGGGGGCCAAATCCACCCTACGAGCAGTACTTC

d_call: -
clone_size: few
v_call: TRBV7-9
j_call: TRBJ2-4
cdr3_aa: CASSLGFRTLAQDIQYF
cdr3_nt: TGTGCCAGCAGCTTAGGTTTCCGGACGCTGGCCCAGGACATTCAGTACTTC

d_call: TRBD2
clone_size: few
v_call: TRBV10-2
j_call: TRBJ2-7
cdr3_aa: CASSELAGVPEQYF
cdr3_nt: TGCGCCAGCAGTGAGCTAGCGGGAGTACCCGAGCAGTACTTC

d_call: -
clone_size: few
v_call: TRBV15
j_call: TRBJ2-7
cdr3_aa: CATSRGGDLYEQYF
cdr3_nt: TGTGCCACCAGCAGAGGGGGGGACCTCTACGAGCAGTACTTC

d_call: -
clone_size: few
v_call: TRBV7-8
j_call: TRBJ2-7
cdr3_aa: CASTLQGTRSYEQYF
cdr3_nt: TGTGCCAGCACCCTACAGGGAACCCGCTCCTACGAGCAGTACTTC

d_call: -
clone_size: few
v_call: TRBV18
j_call: TRBJ2-1
cdr3_aa: CASSPRAFEQFF
cdr3_nt: TGTGCCAGCTCACCGCGGGCGTTTGAGCAGTTCTTC

d_call: -
clone_size: -
v_call: TRBV5-5
j_call: TRBJ1-1
cdr3_aa: CASSLGGNGAEAFF
cdr3_nt: TGTGCCAGCAGCTTAGGCGGCAACGGCGCTGAAGCTTTCTTT

d_call: -
clone_size: few
v_call: TRBV5-1
j_call: TRBJ1-4
cdr3_aa: CASSLIIGEKLFF
cdr3_nt: TGCGCCAGCAGCTTGATCATAGGGGAAAAACTGTTTTTT

d_call: -
clone_size: few
v_call: TRBV6-5
j_call: TRBJ2-1
cdr3_aa: CASSYRGLSYNEQFF
cdr3_nt: TGTGCCAGCAGTTACAGGGGTTTGAGTTACAATGAGCAGTTCTTC

d_call: -
clone_size: few
v_call: TRBV6-1
j_call: TRBJ2-7
cdr3_aa: CASREHQSDYEQYF
cdr3_nt: TGTGCCAGCAGAGAACACCAATCGGACTACGAGCAGTACTTC

d_call: TRBD1
clone_size: -
v_call: TRBV2
j_call: TRBJ2-5
cdr3_aa: CASTVGHRGGETQYF
cdr3_nt: TGTGCCAGCACAGTGGGTCACAGGGGCGGAGAGACCCAGTACTTC

d_call: -
clone_size: few
v_call: TRBV9
j_call: TRBJ1-2
cdr3_aa: CASSVVPGAVIGGYTF
cdr3_nt: TGTGCCAGCAGCGTAGTTCCGGGGGCGGTTATCGGTGGCTACACCTTC

d_call: -
clone_size: few
v_call: TRBV2
j_call: TRBJ2-3
cdr3_aa: CASSGQRDTGSEDTQYF
cdr3_nt: TGTGCCAGCAGCGGGCAGCGTGATACGGGGTCTGAAGATACGCAGTATTTT

d_call: -
clone_size: few
v_call: TRBV19
j_call: TRBJ1-5
cdr3_aa: CASSIVPLRGAQPQHF
cdr3_nt: TGTGCCAGTAGTATAGTTCCCTTACGGGGGGCTCAGCCCCAGCATTTT

d_call: -
clone_size: few
v_call: TRBV3-1
j_call: TRBJ2-5
cdr3_aa: CASTRRGTQETQYF
cdr3_nt: TGTGCCAGCACGAGACGGGGGACCCAAGAGACCCAGTACTTC

d_call: TRBD1
clone_size: few
v_call: TRBV29-1
j_call: TRBJ1-4
cdr3_aa: CSAGTGVEKLFF
cdr3_nt: TGCAGCGCCGGGACAGGGGTTGAAAAACTGTTTTTT

d_call: -
clone_size: -
v_call: TRBV5-6
j_call: TRBJ2-1
cdr3_aa: CASSLGTPRGSEQFF
cdr3_nt: TGTGCCAGCAGCTTGGGGACCCCTCGGGGGAGTGAGCAGTTCTTC

d_call: TRBD1
clone_size: few
v_call: TRBV7-9
j_call: TRBJ2-1
cdr3_aa: CASSTRQGSYNEQFF
cdr3_nt: TGTGCCAGCAGCACTCGACAGGGCTCCTACAATGAGCAGTTCTTC

d_call: TRBD2
clone_size: few
v_call: TRBV11-3
j_call: TRBJ2-1
cdr3_aa: CATTGGTDEQFF
cdr3_nt: TGTGCCACTACGGGGGGAACGGATGAGCAGTTCTTC

d_call: -
clone_size: few
v_call: TRBV20-1
j_call: TRBJ2-7
cdr3_aa: CSARLGGQSSYEQYF
cdr3_nt: TGCAGTGCTAGACTCGGGGGTCAGAGCTCCTACGAGCAGTACTTC

d_call: TRBD2
clone_size: -
v_call: TRBV11-2
j_call: TRBJ2-1
cdr3_aa: CASSLRALTSGRFISYNEQFF
cdr3_nt: TGTGCCAGCAGCTTACGAGCCCTGACTAGCGGGAGGTTTATCTCCTACAATGAGCAGTTCTTC